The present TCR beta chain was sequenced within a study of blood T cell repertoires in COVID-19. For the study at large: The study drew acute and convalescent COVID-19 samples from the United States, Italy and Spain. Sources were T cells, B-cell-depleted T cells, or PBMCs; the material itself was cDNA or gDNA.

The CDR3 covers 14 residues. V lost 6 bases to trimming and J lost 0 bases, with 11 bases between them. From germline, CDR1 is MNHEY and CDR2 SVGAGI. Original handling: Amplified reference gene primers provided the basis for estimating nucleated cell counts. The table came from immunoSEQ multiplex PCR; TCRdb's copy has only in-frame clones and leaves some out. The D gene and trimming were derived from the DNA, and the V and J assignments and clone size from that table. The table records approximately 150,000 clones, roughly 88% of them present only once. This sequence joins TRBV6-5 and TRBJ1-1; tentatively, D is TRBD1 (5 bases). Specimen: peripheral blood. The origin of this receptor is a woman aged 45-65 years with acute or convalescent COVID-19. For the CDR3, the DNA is TGTGCCAGCAGGTTTCAGGGATTGAACACTGAAGCTTTCTTT. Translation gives CASRFQGLNTEAFF.